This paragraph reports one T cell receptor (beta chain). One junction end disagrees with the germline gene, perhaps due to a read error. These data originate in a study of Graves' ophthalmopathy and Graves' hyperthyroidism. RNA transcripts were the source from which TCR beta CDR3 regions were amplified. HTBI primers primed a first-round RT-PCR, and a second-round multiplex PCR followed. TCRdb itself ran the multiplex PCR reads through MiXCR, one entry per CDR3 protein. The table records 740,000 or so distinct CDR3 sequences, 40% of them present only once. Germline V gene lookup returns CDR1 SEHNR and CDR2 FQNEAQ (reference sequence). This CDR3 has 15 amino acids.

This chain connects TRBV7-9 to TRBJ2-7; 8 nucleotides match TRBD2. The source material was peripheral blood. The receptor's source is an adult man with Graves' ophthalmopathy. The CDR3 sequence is CASSFPGGSSYEQCF. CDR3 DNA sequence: TGTGCCAGCAGCTTCCCGGGGGGGAGCTCCTACGAGCAGTGCTTC.